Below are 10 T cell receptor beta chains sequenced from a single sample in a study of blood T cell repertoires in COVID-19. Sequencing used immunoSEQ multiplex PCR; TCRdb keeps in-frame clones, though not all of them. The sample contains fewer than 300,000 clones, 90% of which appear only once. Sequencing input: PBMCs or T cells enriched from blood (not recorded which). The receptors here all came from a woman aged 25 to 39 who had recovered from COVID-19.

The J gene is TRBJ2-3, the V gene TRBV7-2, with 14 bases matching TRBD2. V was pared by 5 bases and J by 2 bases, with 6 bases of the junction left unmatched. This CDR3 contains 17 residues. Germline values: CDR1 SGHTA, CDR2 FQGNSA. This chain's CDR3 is CASSPRLAGGPTDTQYF. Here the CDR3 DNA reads TGTGCCAGCAGCCCCCGACTAGCGGGAGGGCCCACAGATACGCAGTATTTT.

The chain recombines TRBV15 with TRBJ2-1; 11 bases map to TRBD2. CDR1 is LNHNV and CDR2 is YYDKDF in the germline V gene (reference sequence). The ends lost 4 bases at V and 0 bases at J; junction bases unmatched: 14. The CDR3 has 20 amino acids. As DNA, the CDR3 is TGTGCCACCAGCACTTTCGGGACTAGCGGTCGATCGAGCTCCTACAATGAGCAGTTCTTC. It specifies CATSTFGTSGRSSSYNEQFF.

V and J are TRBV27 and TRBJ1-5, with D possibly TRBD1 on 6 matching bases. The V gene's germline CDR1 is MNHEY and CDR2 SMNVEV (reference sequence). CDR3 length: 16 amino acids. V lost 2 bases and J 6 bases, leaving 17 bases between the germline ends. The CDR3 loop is CASSLMGGGAGQPQHF. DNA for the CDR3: TGTGCCAGCAGTTTAATGGGCGGGGGGGCAGGTCAGCCCCAGCATTTT.

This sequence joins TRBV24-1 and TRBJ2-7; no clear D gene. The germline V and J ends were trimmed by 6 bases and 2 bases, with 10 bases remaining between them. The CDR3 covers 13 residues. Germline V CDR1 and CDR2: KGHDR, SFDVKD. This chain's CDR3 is CATSRGSTYEQYF. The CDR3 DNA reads TGTGCCACCAGTCGCGGCAGCACCTACGAGCAGTACTTC.

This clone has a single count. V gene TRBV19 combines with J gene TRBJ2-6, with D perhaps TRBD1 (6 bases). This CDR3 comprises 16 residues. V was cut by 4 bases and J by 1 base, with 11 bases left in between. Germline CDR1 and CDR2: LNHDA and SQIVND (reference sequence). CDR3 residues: CASSSLQGSGANVLTF. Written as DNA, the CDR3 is TGTGCCAGTAGTAGCCTACAGGGTTCTGGGGCCAACGTCCTGACTTTC.

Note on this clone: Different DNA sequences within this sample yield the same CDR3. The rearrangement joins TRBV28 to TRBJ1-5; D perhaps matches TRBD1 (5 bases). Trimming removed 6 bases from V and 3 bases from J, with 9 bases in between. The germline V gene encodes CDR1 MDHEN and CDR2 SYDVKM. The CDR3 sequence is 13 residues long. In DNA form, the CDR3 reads TGTGCCAGCAGGCAGGGTGTCAATCAGCCCCAGCATTTT. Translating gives CASRQGVNQPQHF.

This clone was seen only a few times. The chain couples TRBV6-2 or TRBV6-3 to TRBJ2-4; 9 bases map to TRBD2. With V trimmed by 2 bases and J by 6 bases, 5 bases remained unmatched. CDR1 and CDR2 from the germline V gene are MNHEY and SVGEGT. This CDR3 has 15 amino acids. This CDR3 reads CASSYETSGTNIQYF. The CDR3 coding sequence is TGTGCCAGCAGTTACGAGACTAGCGGTACAAACATTCAGTACTTC.

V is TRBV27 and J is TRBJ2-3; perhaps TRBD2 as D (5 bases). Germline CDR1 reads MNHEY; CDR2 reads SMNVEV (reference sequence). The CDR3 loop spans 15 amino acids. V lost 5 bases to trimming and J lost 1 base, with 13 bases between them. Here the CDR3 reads CASSPSGPRTDTQYF. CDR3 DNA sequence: TGTGCCAGCAGTCCGAGCGGTCCGCGCACAGATACGCAGTATTTT.

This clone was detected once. As DNA, the CDR3 is TGTGCCAGCAGTGAGACTAGTGATGAGCAGTACTTC. Translation: CASSETSDEQYF. The chain employs TRBV28 and TRBJ2-7; D might be TRBD2 (6 bases). The CDR3 totals 12 residues. Between the trimmed V and J ends, which lost 5 bases and 7 bases, there was a span of 12 bases. The germline V gene has CDR1 MDHEN and CDR2 SYDVKM. The full variable domain, rest sourced from reference TRBV28 and TRBJ2-7, is DVKVTQSSRYLVKRTGEKVFLECVQDMDHENMFWYRQDPGLGLRLIYFSYDVKMKEKGDIPEGYSVSREKKERFSLILESASTNQTSMYLCASSETSDEQYFGPGTRLTVT.

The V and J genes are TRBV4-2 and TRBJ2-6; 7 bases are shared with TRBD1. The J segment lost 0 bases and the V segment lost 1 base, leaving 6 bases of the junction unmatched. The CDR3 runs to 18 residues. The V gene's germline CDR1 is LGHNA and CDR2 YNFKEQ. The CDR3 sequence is CASSQGTQGNSGANVLTF. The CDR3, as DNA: TGTGCCAGCAGCCAAGGAACACAGGGGAACTCTGGGGCCAACGTCCTGACTTTC.